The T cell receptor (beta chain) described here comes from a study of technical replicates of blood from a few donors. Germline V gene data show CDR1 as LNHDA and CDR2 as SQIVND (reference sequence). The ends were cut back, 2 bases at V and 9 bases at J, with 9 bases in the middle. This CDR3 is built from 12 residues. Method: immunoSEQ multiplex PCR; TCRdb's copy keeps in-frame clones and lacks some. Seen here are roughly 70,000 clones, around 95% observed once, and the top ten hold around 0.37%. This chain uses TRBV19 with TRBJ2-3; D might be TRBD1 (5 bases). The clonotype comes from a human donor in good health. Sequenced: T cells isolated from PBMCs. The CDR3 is CASSIFQGTQYF. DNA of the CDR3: TGTGCCAGTAGTATATTCCAGGGAACGCAGTATTTT.